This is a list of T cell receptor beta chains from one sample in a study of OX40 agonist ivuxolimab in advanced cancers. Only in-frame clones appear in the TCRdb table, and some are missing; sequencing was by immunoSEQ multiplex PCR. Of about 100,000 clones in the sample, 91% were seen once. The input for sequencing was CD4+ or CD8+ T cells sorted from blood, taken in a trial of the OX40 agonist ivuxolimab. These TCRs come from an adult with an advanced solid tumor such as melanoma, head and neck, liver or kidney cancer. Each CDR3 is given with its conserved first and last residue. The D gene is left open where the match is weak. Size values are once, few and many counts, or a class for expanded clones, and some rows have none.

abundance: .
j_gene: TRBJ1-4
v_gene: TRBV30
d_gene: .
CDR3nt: TGTGCCTGGAGTGTAACCGGATATGCAACTAATGAAAAACTGTTTTTT
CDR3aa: CAWSVTGYATNEKLFF

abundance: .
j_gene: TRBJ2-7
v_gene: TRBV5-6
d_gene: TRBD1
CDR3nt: TGTGCCAGCAGCCCCGGTTTGGGGACAGCAACTAACGAGCAGTACTTC
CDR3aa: CASSPGLGTATNEQYF

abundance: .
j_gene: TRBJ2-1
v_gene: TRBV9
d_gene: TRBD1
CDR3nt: TGTGCCAGCAGCGACCGATCAGGGGGCGCGGGCAGGAATGAGCAGTTCTTC
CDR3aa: CASSDRSGGAGRNEQFF

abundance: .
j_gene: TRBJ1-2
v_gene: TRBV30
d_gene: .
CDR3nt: TGTGCCTGGAGTTTTCTAACAGTAAACTATGGCTACACCTTC
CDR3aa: CAWSFLTVNYGYTF

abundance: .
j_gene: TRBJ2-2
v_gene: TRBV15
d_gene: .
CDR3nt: TGTGCCACCAGCAGAGATCTCCAACACAGGTTGGGGAGCGGGGAGCTGTTTTTT
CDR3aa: CATSRDLQHRLGSGELFF

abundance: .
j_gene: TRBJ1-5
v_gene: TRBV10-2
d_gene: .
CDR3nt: TGCGCCAGCAGTGACAGGGTGAATCAGCCCCAGCATTTT
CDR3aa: CASSDRVNQPQHF

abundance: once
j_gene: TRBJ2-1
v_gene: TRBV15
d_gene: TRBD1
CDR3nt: TGTGCCACCAGCAAGGGACAGGGGGCCGATGAGCAGTTCTTC
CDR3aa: CATSKGQGADEQFF

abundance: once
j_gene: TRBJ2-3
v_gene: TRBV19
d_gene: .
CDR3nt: TGTGCCAGTAGGCTACAGGCTAGCACAGATACGCAGTATTTT
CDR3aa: CASRLQASTDTQYF

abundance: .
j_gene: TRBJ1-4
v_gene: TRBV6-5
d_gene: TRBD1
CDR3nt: TGTGCCAGCAGTACGGGGGTGGGACAGGCTGAAAAACTGTTTTTT
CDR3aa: CASSTGVGQAEKLFF

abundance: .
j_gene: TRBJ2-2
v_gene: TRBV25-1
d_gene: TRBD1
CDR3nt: TGTGCCAGCGCCGGGACAGGGTGGACCGGGGAGCTGTTTTTT
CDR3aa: CASAGTGWTGELFF

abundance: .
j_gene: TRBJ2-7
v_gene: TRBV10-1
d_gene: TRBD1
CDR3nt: TGCGCCAGCAGTGCCGACAGGGCCCACGAGCAGTACTTC
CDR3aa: CASSADRAHEQYF

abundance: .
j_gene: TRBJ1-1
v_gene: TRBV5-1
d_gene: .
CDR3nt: TGCGCCAGCAGCTTGTGGGTGGGGGAAGCTTTCTTT
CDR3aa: CASSLWVGEAFF

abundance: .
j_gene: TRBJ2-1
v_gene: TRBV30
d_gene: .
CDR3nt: TGTGCCTGGAGTTCTCCCAATGAGCAGTTCTTC
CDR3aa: CAWSSPNEQFF

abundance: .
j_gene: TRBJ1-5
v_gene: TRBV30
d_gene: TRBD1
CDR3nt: TGTGCCTGGAGTAGGGACAGGGGGAATCAGCCCCAGCATTTT
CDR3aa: CAWSRDRGNQPQHF

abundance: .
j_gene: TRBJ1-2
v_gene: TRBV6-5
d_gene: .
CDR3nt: TGTGCCAGCAGGGGACACGCCTTCTATGGCTACACCTTC
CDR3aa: CASRGHAFYGYTF

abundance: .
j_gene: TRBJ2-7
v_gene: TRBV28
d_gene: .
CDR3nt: TGTGCCAGCAGTTTACTTAGCGCGGAGCAGTACTTC
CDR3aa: CASSLLSAEQYF

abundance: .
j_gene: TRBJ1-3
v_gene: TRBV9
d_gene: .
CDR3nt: TGTGCCAGCAGCGTGGGGGTCGGAAACACCATATATTTT
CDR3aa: CASSVGVGNTIYF

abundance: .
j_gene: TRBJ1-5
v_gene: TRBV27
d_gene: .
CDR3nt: TGTGCCAGCAGTCCCACTGATTATCAGCCCCAGCATTTT
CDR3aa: CASSPTDYQPQHF

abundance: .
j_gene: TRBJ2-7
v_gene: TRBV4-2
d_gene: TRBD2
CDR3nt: TGTGCCAGCAGCCAAGAGCAAGGCACAAGCTCTTTTGGGGGACTAGACTACGAGCAGTACTTC
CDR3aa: CASSQEQGTSSFGGLDYEQYF

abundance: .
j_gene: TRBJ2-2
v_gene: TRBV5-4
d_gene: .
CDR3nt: TGTGCCAGCAGCCCTGTACTCGCGAACACCGGGGAGCTGTTTTTT
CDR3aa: CASSPVLANTGELFF

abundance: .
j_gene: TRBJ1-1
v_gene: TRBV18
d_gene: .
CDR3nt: TGTGCCAGCTCACCAATTCCATCGAACACTGAAGCTTTCTTT
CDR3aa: CASSPIPSNTEAFF

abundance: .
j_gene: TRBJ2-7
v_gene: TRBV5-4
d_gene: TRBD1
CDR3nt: TGTGCCAGCAGCTTGGGTGGGACAGGGGGTCGATACGAGCAGTACTTC
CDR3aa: CASSLGGTGGRYEQYF

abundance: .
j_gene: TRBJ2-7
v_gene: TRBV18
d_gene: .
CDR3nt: TGTGCCAGCTCCCGTATGGACGGGCCCTACGAGCAGTACTTC
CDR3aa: CASSRMDGPYEQYF

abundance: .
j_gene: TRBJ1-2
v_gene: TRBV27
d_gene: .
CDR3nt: TGTGCCAGCAGTTCAAACAGGGTTGGCGGCTACACCTTC
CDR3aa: CASSSNRVGGYTF

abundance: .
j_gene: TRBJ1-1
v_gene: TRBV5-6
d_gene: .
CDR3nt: TGTGCCAGCAGCTGGGGTACTGAAGCTTTCTTT
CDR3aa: CASSWGTEAFF

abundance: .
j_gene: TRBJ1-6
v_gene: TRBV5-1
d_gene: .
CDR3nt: TGCGCCAGCAGCCCAACAGGGCAGGGGAATTCACCCCTCCACTTT
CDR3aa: CASSPTGQGNSPLHF

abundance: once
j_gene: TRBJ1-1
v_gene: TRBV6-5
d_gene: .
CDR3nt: TGTGCCAGCAGTAGGACACCCGTCACTGAAGCTTTCTTT
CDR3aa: CASSRTPVTEAFF

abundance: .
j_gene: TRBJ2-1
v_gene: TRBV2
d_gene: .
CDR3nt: TGTGCCAGCACGGACCGGCTTATGGATGAGCAGTTCTTC
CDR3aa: CASTDRLMDEQFF

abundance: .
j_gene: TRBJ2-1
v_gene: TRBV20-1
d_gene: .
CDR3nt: TGCAGTGCTAGAGATGGCGATGAGCAGTTCTTC
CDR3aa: CSARDGDEQFF

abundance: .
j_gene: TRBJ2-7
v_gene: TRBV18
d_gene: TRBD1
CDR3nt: TGTGCCAGCTCACCTGGTGAGCCCGGGACAGGGAACGGGGAGCAGTACTTC
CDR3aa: CASSPGEPGTGNGEQYF

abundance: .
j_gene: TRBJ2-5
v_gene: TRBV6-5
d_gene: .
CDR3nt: TGTGCCAGCAGAGCCACGCGGGTCATGCAAGAGACCCAGTACTTC
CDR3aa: CASRATRVMQETQYF

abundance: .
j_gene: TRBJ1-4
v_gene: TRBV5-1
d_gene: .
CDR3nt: TGCGCCAGCAGCTTGGATCCAGGGATTAATGAAAAACTGTTTTTT
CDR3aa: CASSLDPGINEKLFF

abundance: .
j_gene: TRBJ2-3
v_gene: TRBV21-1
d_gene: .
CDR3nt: TGTGCCAGCCCCACCGGGGCCCGGGGCACAGATACGCAGTATTTT
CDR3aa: CASPTGARGTDTQYF

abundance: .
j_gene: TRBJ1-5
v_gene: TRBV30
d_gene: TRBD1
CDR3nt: TGTGCCTGGAGTGTAAGACAGGGGAATCAGCCCCAGCATTTT
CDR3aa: CAWSVRQGNQPQHF

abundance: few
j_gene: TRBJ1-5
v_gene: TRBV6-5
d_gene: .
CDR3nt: TGTGCCAGCAGTTTGCTGTCCAATCAGCCCCAGCATTTT
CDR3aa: CASSLLSNQPQHF

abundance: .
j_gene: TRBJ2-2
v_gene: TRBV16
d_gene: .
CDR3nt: TGTGCCAGCAGCCAAAGTCAGGGTGTCGGCACCGGGGAGCTGTTTTTT
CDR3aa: CASSQSQGVGTGELFF

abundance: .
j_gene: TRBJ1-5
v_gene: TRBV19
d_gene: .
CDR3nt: TGTGCCAGTAGTCAAGGGATTCGGCAGCCCCAGCATTTT
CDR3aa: CASSQGIRQPQHF

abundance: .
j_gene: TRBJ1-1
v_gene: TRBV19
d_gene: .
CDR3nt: TGTGCCAGTAGTCTCCTTCCGCGGGAGACTGAAGCTTTCTTT
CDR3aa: CASSLLPRETEAFF

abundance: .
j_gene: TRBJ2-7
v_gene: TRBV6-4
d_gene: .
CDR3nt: TGTGCCAGCAGTGACTCGCTAGCACGGTACGAGCAGTACTTC
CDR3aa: CASSDSLARYEQYF

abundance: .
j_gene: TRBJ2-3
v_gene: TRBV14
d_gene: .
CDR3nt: TGTGCCAGCAGCCACACAGATACGCAGTATTTT
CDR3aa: CASSHTDTQYF

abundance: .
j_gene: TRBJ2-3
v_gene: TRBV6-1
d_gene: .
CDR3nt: TGTGCCAGCAGGGAACTTAGCACAGATACGCAGTATTTT
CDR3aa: CASRELSTDTQYF

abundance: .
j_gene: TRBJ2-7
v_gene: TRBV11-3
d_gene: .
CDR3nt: TGTGCCAGCAGCTTAGCAGGACAGACCTCCTACGAGCAGTACTTC
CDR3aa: CASSLAGQTSYEQYF

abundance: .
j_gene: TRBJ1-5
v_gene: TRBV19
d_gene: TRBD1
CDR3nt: TGTGCCAGTAGTCAGGACAGGGTTAGCAATCAGCCCCAGCATTTT
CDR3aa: CASSQDRVSNQPQHF

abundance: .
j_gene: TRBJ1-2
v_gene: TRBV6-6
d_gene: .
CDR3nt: TGTGCCACCCATTCCGGGACACCTGCTAACTATGGCTACACCTTC
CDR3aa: CATHSGTPANYGYTF